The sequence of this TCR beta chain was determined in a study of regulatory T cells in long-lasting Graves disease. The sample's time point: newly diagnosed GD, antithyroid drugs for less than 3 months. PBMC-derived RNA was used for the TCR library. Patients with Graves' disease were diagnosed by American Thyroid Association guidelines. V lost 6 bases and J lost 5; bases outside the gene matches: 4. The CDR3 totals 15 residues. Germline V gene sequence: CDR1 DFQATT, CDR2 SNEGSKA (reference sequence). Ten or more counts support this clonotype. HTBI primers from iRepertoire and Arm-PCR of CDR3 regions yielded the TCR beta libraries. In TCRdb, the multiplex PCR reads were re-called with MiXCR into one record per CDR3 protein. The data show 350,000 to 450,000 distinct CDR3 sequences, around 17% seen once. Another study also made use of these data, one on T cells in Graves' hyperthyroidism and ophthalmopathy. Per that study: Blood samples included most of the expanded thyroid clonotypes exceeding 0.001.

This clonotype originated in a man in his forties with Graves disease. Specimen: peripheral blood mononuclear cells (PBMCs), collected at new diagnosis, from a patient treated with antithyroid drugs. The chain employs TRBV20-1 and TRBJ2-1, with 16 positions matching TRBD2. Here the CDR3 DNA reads TGCAGTGCAGGGACTAGCGGGGGGGCCGACAATGAGCAGTTCTTC. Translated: CSAGTSGGADNEQFF.